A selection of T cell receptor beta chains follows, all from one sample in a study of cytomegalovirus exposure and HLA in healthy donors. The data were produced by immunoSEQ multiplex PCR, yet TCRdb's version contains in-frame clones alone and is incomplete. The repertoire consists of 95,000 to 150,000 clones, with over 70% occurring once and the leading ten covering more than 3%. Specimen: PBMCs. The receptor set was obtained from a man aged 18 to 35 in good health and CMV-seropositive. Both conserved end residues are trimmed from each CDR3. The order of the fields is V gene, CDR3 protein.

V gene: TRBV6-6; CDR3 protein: ASSSMNRGGYGYT
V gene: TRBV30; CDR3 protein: AWTDRVTENTEAF
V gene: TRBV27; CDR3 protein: ASSLWEDYTQY
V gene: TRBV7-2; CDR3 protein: ASSLGQLSGANVLT
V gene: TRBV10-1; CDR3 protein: ASSPFQDRNYEQY
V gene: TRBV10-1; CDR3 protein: ASSTGGEQY
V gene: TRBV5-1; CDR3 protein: ASSSTGLNTEAF
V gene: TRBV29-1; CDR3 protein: SANRQGSTDTQY
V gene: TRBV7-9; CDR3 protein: ASSKIGTVNQPQH
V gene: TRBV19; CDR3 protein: ASSTGNEQF
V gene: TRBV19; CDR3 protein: ASSTRQGSTIVGASGANVLT
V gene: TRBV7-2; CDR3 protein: ASSSGLAGVNTQY
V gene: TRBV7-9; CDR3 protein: ANDSMNTEAF
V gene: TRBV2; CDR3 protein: ASNTEGNYYGYT
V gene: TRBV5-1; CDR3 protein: ASSWGGTFYEQY
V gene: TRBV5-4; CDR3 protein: ASSWDRGRGYT
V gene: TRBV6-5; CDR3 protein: ASSYSRGWGKETQY
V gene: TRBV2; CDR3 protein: ASREDRAGNTIY
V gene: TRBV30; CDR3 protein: AWSSGTGGAPDLKLF
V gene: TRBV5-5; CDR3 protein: ASSLAYDTQY
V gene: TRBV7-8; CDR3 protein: ASSFYDRGASTDTQY
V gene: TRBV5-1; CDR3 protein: ASSLAGMYQETQY
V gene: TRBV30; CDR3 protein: AWSFGGRVLF
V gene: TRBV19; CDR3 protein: ASSMWGQGASQPQH
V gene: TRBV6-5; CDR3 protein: ASSPGLGEKLF
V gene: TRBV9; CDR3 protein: ASSVGLAGRPPGEQY
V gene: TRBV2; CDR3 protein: ASSEKVQGRYGYT
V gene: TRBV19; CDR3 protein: ASSPSSYAQY
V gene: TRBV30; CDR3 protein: AWSGLAGEETQY
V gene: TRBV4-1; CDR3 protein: ASSHEYRGEQY
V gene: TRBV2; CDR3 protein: AIPGQDGGGYT
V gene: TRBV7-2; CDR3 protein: ASTLDNPYGYT
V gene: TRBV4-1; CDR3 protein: ASSPQEQGGYGYT
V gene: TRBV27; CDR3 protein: ASSRTGGESGYT
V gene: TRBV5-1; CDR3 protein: ASSLGLRATDTQY
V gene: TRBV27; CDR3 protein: ASSFGGDSYNEQF
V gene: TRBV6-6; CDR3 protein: ASRLNRDRNNEQF
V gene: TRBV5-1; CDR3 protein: ASSLTAGVGADTQY
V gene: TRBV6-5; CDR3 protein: ASSYSGDGYT
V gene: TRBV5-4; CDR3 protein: ASSTRGQAANYGYT
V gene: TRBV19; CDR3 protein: ASSMSRSPTYNEQF
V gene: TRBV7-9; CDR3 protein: ASSSQNLNTEAF
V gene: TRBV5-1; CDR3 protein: ASSLDRDGYT
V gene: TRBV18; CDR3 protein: ASSAEETQY
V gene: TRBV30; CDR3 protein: AWSVHGTGADTQY
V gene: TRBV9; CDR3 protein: ASSVGASGGTDTQY
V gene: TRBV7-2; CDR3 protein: ASSFGQGETY
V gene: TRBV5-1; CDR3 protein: ASGKPEEETQY
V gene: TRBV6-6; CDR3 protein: ASSLQGSDYEQY
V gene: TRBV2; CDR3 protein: ASSGNRDTGELF
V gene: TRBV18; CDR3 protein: ASSPEGFEQY
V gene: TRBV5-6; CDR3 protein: ASSDQTGTGNEKLF